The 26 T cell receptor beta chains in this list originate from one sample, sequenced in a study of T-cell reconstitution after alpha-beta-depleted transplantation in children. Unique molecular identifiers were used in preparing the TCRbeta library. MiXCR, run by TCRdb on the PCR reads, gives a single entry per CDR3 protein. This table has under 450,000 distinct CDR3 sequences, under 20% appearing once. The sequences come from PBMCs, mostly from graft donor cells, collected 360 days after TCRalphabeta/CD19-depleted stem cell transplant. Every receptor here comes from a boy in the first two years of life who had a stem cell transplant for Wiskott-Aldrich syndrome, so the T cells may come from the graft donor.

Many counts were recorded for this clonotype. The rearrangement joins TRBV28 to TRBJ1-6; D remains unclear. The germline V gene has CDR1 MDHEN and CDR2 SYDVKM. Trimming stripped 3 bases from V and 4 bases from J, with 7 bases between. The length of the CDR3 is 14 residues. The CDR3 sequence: CASSLRGYNSPLHF. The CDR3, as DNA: TGTGCCAGCAGTTTGCGGGGTTATAATTCACCCCTCCACTTT.

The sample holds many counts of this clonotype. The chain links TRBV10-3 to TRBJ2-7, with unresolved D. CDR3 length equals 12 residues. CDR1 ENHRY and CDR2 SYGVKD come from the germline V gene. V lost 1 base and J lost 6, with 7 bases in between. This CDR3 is CAISEWPGEQYF. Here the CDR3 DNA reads TGTGCCATCAGTGAGTGGCCCGGCGAGCAGTACTTC.

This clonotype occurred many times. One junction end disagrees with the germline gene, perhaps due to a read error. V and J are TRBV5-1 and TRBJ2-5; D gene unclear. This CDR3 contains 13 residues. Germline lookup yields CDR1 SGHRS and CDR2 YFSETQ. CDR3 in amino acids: CASSLAGAETQYF. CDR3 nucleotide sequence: TGTGCCAGCAGCTTAGCAGGTGCAGAGACCCAGTACTTC.

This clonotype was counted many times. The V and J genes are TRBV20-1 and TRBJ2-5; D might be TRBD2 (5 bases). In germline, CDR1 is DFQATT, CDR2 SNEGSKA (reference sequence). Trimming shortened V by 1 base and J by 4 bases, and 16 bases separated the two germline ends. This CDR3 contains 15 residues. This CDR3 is CSARAPLEGGETQYF. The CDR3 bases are TGCAGTGCTAGAGCCCCCCTCGAGGGCGGAGAGACCCAGTACTTC.

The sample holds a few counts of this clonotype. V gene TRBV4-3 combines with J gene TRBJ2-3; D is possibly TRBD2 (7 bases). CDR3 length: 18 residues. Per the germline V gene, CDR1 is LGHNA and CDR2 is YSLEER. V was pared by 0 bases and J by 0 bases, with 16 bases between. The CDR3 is CASSQDGGAGRSTDTQYF. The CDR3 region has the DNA TGCGCCAGCAGCCAAGATGGGGGGGCGGGAAGGAGCACAGATACGCAGTATTTT.

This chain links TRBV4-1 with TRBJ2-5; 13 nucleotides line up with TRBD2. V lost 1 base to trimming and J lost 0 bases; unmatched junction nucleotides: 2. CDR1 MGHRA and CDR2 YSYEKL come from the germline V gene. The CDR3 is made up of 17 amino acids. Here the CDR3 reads CASSQVGLAGDQETQYF. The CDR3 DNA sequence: TGCGCCAGCAGCCAAGTCGGACTAGCGGGGGACCAAGAGACCCAGTACTTC.

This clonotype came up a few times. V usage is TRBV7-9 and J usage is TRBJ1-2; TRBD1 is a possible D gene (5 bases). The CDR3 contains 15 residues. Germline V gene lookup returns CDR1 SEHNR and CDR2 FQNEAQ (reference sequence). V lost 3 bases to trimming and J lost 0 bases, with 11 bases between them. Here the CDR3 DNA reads TGTGCCAGCAGCTTTGGCAGGGAAACTAACTATGGCTACACCTTC. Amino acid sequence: CASSFGRETNYGYTF.

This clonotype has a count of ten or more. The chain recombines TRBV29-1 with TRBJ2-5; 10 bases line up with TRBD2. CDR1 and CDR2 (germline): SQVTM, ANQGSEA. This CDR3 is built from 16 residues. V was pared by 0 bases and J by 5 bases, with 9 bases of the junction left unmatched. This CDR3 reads CSVEDFWTSGGETQYF. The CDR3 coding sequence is TGCAGCGTTGAAGATTTTTGGACTAGCGGAGGGGAGACCCAGTACTTC.

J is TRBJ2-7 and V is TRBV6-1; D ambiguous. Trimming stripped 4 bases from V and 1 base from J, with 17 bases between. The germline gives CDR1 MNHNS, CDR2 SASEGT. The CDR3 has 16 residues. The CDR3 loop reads CASSAWSGGTSYEQYF. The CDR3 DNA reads TGTGCCAGCAGTGCATGGTCGGGCGGTACATCCTACGAGCAGTACTTC.

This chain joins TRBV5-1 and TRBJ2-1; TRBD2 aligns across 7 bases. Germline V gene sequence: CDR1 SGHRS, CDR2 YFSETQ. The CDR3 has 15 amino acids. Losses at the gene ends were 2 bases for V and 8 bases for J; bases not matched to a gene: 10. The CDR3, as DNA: TGCGCCAGCAGCTTCCTGCCTAGCGGCGCGGATGAGCAGTTCTTC. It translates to CASSFLPSGADEQFF.

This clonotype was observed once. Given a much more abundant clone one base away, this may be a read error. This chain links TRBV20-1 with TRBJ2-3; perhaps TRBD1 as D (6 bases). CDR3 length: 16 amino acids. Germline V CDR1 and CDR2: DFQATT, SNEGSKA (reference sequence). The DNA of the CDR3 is TGCTGTGCTAGAGGGTACAGGGCCACTAGCACAGATACGCAGTATTTT. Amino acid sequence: CCARGYRATSTDTQYF.

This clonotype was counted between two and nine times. The CDR3 nucleotides read TGCGCCAGCAGCCAAGGTCGGACAGGGGGAAGGTACACTGAAGCTTTCTTT. Translation: CASSQGRTGGRYTEAFF. The V and J genes are TRBV4-1 and TRBJ1-1, with 10 bases matching TRBD1. Trimming at V came to 1 base and at J to 3 bases, leaving 8 bases not matched to a gene. This CDR3 contains 17 residues. Per the germline V gene, CDR1 is MGHRA and CDR2 is YSYEKL.

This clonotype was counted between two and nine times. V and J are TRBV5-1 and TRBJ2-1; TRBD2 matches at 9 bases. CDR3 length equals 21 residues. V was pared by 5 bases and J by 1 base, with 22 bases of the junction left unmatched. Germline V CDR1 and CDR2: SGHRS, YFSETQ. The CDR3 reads CASRGHREYSREGRSYNEQFF. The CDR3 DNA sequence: TGCGCCAGCAGAGGACACAGGGAATATTCGCGGGAGGGCCGGTCCTACAATGAGCAGTTCTTC.

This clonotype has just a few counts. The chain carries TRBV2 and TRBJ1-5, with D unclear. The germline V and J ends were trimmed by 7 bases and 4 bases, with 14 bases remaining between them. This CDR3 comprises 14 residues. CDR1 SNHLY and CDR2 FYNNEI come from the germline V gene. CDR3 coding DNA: TGTGCCAGCAAAAGGGAAATGGGAAATCAGCCCCAGCATTTT. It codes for CASKREMGNQPQHF.

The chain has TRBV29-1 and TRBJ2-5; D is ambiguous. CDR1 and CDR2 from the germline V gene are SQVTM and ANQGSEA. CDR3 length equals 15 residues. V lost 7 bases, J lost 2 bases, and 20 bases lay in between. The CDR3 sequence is CSAAGDWVMQETQYF. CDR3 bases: TGCAGCGCAGCCGGAGACTGGGTTATGCAAGAGACCCAGTACTTC.

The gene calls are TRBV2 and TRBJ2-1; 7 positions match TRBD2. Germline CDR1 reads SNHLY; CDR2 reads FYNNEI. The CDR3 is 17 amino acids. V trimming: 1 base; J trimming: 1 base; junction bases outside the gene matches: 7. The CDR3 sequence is CASSEGGGRVSYNEQFF. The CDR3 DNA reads TGTGCCAGCAGTGAAGGGGGAGGGAGAGTATCCTACAATGAGCAGTTCTTC.

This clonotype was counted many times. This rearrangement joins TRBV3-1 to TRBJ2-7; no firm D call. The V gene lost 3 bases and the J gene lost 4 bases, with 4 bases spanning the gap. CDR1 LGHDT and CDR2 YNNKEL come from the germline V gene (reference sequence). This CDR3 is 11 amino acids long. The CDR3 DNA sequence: TGTGCCAGCAGCCACTATTACGAGCAGTACTTC. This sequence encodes CASSHYYEQYF.

CDR3 loop: CASSELAGPTGELFF. DNA for the CDR3: TGTGCCAGCAGTGAACTAGCGGGACCCACCGGGGAGCTGTTTTTT. The chain is built from TRBV6-1 and TRBJ2-2; 9 bases match TRBD2. The CDR3 runs 15 residues. Looked up from germline, CDR1 is MNHNS and CDR2 is SASEGT. The V gene end was trimmed by 2 bases and the J gene end by 4 bases; junction bases not matched to a gene: 2.

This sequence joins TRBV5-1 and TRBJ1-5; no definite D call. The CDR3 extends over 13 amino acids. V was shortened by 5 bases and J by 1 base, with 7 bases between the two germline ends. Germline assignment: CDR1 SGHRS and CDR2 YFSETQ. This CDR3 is CASSDGSNQPQHF. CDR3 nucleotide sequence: TGCGCCAGCAGTGACGGGAGCAATCAGCCCCAGCATTTT.

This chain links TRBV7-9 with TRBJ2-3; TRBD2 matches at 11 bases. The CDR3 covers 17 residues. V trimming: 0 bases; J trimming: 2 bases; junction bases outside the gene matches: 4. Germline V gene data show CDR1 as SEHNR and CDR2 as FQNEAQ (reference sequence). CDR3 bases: TGTGCCAGCAGCTTAGCCCCGACTAGCGGGGTCACAGATACGCAGTATTTT. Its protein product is CASSLAPTSGVTDTQYF.

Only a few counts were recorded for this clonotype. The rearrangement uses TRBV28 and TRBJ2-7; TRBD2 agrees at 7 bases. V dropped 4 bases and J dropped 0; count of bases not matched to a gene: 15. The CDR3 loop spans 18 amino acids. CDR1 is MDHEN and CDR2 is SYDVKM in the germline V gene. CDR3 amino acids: CASSYLFPGREASYEQYF. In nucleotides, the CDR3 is TGTGCCAGCAGTTATCTTTTCCCGGGCCGGGAGGCCTCCTACGAGCAGTACTTC.

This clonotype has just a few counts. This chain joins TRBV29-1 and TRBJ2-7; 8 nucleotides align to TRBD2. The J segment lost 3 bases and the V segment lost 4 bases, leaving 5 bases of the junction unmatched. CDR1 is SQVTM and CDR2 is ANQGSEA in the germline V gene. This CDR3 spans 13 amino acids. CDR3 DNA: TGCAGCGTTGGTCCGGGGGGGGACTACGAGCAGTACTTC. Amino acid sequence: CSVGPGGDYEQYF.

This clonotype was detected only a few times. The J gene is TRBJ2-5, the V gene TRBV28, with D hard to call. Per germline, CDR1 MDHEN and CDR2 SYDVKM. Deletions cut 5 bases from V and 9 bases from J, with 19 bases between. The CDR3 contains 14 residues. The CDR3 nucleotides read TGTGCCAGCAGTCCGTGGATATCAAGCGAGGCCCAGTACTTC. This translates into CASSPWISSEAQYF.

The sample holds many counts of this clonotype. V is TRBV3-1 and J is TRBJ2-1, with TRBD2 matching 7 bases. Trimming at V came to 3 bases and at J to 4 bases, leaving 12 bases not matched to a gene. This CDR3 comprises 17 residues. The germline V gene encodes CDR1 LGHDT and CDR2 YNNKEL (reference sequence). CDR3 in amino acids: CASSQDIAGGIYNEQFF. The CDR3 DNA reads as TGTGCCAGCAGCCAGGATATAGCGGGTGGAATTTACAATGAGCAGTTCTTC.

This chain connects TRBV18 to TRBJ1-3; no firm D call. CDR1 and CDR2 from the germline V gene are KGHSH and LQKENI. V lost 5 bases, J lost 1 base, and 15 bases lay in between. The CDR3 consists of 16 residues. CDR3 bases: TGTGCCAGCTCAAGTAAATCAGTAGGATCTGGAAACACCATATATTTT. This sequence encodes CASSSKSVGSGNTIYF.

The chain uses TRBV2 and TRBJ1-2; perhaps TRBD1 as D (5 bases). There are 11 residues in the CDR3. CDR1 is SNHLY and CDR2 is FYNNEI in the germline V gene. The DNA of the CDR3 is TGTGCAGGGGCACAGAACTATGGCTACACCTTC. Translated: CAGAQNYGYTF.